Listed below are T cell receptor beta chains from one sample, sequenced in a study of blood T cell repertoires in COVID-19. Some clones are missing from TCRdb's copy, which holds only in-frame ones; the method was immunoSEQ multiplex PCR. The profile shows tens of thousands of clones, roughly 76% of them singletons. The sample was peripheral blood. The receptors shown here come from a woman of 80 years or more with active or convalescent COVID-19. The CDR3 runs from the conserved cysteine through the conserved F or W. The D gene is left open where the match is weak. Clone size is given for some rows only: seen once, a few or many times, or a class if the clone is expanded.

V	size	D	J	DNA	CDR3
TRBV19	few	-	TRBJ1-1	TGTGCCAGTAGCCTAGGGGGTAACACTGAAGCTTTCTTT	CASSLGGNTEAFF
TRBV7-6	-	-	TRBJ1-4	TGTGCCAGCAGCCGGTCCGTCCAGGGCACTAATGAAAAACTGTTTTTT	CASSRSVQGTNEKLFF
TRBV3-1/TRBV3-2	few	TRBD1	TRBJ1-5	TGTGCCAGCAGCCATCGAACAGGGGATAATCAGCCCCAGCATTTT	CASSHRTGDNQPQHF
TRBV3-1/TRBV3-2	-	-	TRBJ2-3	TGTGCCAGCAGCCGTATAAGCACAGATACGCAGTATTTT	CASSRISTDTQYF
TRBV27	-	-	TRBJ2-7	TGTGCCAGCAGTTTATCCCCAGGACTGAGCTACGAGCAGTACTTC	CASSLSPGLSYEQYF
TRBV20-1	-	-	TRBJ1-5	TGCAGTGCTAGTTCGCGTGTGGGCAATCAGCCCCAGCATTTT	CSASSRVGNQPQHF
TRBV7-2	-	-	TRBJ2-1	TGTGCCAGCAGCTTTTCCCGCAACGCCGACCGACAGGCCTACAATGAGCAGTTCTTC	CASSFSRNADRQAYNEQFF
TRBV7-9	-	TRBD1	TRBJ2-3	TGTGCCAGCTATACAGGGGGCTTGGCAGATACGCAGTATTTT	CASYTGGLADTQYF
TRBV9	-	-	TRBJ2-3	TGTGCCAGCAGTGTCGGGAGTGGAGCAGATACGCAGTATTTT	CASSVGSGADTQYF
TRBV4-1	-	TRBD1	TRBJ2-7	TGCGCCAGCAGCCAACAAGGGGGGACAGGGGCCACCTACGAGCAGTACTTC	CASSQQGGTGATYEQYF
TRBV5-1	-	TRBD1	TRBJ1-1	TGCGCCAGCAGCTTGGACGGCAGGGGGCAGACTGAAGCTTTCTTT	CASSLDGRGQTEAFF
TRBV11-2	-	-	TRBJ2-7	TGTGCCAGCAGCTTCTCAGGGTCGAAAGCAGACTCCTACGAGCAGTACTTC	CASSFSGSKADSYEQYF
TRBV12-3/TRBV12-4	-	TRBD1	TRBJ2-7	TGTGCCAGCAGCTGGGACAGCTACGAGCAGTACTTC	CASSWDSYEQYF
TRBV2	-	-	TRBJ2-7	TGTGCCAGCAACAGGGCATTTGTTTACGAGCAGTACTTC	CASNRAFVYEQYF
TRBV5-1	-	-	TRBJ1-6	TGCGCCAGCAGCTTTCTGACAGGAGATAATTCACCCCTCCACTTT	CASSFLTGDNSPLHF
TRBV7-2	-	TRBD1	TRBJ1-2	TGTGCCAGCAGCTTATTTCCAGGGGGGAATTATGGCTACACCTTC	CASSLFPGGNYGYTF
TRBV5-5	-	TRBD2	TRBJ2-1	TGTGCCAGCAGCTTGCGGGCCCTAGCGGAGTACAATGAGCAGTTCTTC	CASSLRALAEYNEQFF
TRBV30	-	-	TRBJ1-6	TGTGCCTGGAGAACAGGGCTGAATTCACCCCTCCACTTT	CAWRTGLNSPLHF
TRBV13	-	TRBD2	TRBJ2-7	TGTGCCAGCAGCGGGGGGGACTCGTACTCCTACGAGCAGTACTTC	CASSGGDSYSYEQYF
TRBV5-1	many	-	TRBJ2-2	TGCGCCAGCAGCTTGTTTGGGGGCTCGAACACCGGGGAGCTGTTTTTT	CASSLFGGSNTGELFF
TRBV5-1	-	TRBD1	TRBJ2-7	TGCGCCAGCAGCTTGTTCAGGACAGGGGGTCTCGAGCAGTACTTC	CASSLFRTGGLEQYF
TRBV7-2	few	-	TRBJ1-4	TGTGCCAGCAGCTTAGACCCCCCCAGGGCTCAAATCCCGAAACTGTTTTTT	CASSLDPPRAQIPKLFF
TRBV27	-	TRBD1	TRBJ1-2	TGTGCCAGCAGTTTAGGGACAGGGGTAAACTATGGCTACACCTTC	CASSLGTGVNYGYTF
TRBV9	-	-	TRBJ1-5	TGTGCCAGCAGCGCCCAAGGGAGTAGCAATCAGCCCCAGCATTTT	CASSAQGSSNQPQHF
TRBV10-1	-	TRBD1	TRBJ2-7	TGCGCCAGCAGTCATGAGGGGGCGCCCCGGGAGCAGTACTTC	CASSHEGAPREQYF
TRBV19	-	-	TRBJ1-1	TGTGCCAGTAGCACCGGGGTACTGAGCACTGAAGCTTTCTTT	CASSTGVLSTEAFF
TRBV4-1	-	TRBD2	TRBJ2-7	TGCGCCAGCAGCCTCTTAGGGGACGGGGGGGCCGAGCAGTACTTC	CASSLLGDGGAEQYF
TRBV21-1	-	-	TRBJ2-7	TGTGCCAGCAGCAAGCAGGGGAGACAACCCTACGAGCAGTACTTC	CASSKQGRQPYEQYF
TRBV7-6	-	-	TRBJ2-3	TGTGCCAGCAGCCACGCCGATGGGGGGGCAAGAGATACGCAGTATTTT	CASSHADGGARDTQYF
TRBV11-2	-	-	TRBJ1-5	TGTGCCAGCAGCCGCCAATGGGGACACTCCCGAGGAGATCAGCCCCAGCATTTT	CASSRQWGHSRGDQPQHF
TRBV6-2/TRBV6-3	-	TRBD1	TRBJ2-1	TGTGCCAGCAGTCCCCGGACAGGGAAGTACAATGAGCAGTTCTTC	CASSPRTGKYNEQFF
TRBV28	once	-	TRBJ1-1	TGTGCCAGCAGTTTAGTACAGGGGAACACTGAAGCTTTCTTT	CASSLVQGNTEAFF
TRBV9	-	TRBD2	TRBJ2-1	TGTGCCAGCAGCGTAGATGGGGCGGGGGGGCCCCTCTACAATGAGCAGTTCTTC	CASSVDGAGGPLYNEQFF
TRBV2	-	-	TRBJ1-2	TGTGCCATTGGCGCGGGCTATGGCTACACCTTC	CAIGAGYGYTF
TRBV6-2/TRBV6-3	-	-	TRBJ1-1	TGTGCCAGCAGCCAAACTCGAGGTGATAGTGAAGCTTTCTTT	CASSQTRGDSEAFF
TRBV7-9	few	TRBD1	TRBJ1-5	TGTGCCAGCACCGTTGACAGGGGGGCACCGCAGCCCCAGCATTTT	CASTVDRGAPQPQHF
TRBV30	-	TRBD1	TRBJ2-6	TGTGCCTGGAGAGATAGGACAGGGGGCTTCTCTGGGGCCAACGTCCTGACTTTC	CAWRDRTGGFSGANVLTF
TRBV6-1	-	TRBD2	TRBJ2-3	TGTGCCAGCAGTGGAATAGCGGGGGGCTACCTTAGCACAGATACGCAGTATTTT	CASSGIAGGYLSTDTQYF
TRBV13	-	TRBD1	TRBJ1-2	TGTGCCAGCAGCTTAGGAGACAGGGAGGTTAACTATGGCTACACCTTC	CASSLGDREVNYGYTF
TRBV27	few	TRBD1	TRBJ1-1	TGTGCCAGCATGGACAGGACAGGGAACACTGAAGCTTTCTTT	CASMDRTGNTEAFF
TRBV15	once	-	TRBJ1-1	TGTGCCACCAGCAGAGATAAGTTCGGTCACTTTAACACTGAAGCTTTCTTT	CATSRDKFGHFNTEAFF
TRBV4-3	-	-	TRBJ1-4	TGCGCCAGCAGCCAAGGGATACAGGGAGCAAAACTGTTTTTT	CASSQGIQGAKLFF
TRBV30	-	-	TRBJ2-5	TGTGCCTGGAGTGTACCCCTGGGGGGACAAGAGACCCAGTACTTC	CAWSVPLGGQETQYF
TRBV28	-	-	TRBJ2-5	TGTGCCAGCAGCCCCCTCCGCAGGACCCAGTACTTC	CASSPLRRTQYF